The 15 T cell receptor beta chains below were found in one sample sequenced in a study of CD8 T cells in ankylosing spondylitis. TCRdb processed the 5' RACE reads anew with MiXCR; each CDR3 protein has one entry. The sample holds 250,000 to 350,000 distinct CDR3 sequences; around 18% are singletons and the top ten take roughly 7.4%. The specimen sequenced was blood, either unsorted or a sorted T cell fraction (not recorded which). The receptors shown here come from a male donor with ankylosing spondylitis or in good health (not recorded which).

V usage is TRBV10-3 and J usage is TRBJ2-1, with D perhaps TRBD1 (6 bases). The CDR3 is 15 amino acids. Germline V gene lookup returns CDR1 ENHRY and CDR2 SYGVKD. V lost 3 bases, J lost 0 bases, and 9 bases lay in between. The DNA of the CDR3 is TGTGCCATCAGTGAAGAAGGGGGCTCCTACAATGAGCAGTTCTTC. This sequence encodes CAISEEGGSYNEQFF.

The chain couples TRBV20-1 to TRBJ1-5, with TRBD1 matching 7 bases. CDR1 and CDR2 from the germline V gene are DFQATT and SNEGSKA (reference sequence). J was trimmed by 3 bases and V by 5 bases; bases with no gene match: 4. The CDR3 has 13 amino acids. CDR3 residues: CSALDRDNQPQHF. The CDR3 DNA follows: TGCAGTGCTCTCGACAGGGACAATCAGCCCCAGCATTTT.

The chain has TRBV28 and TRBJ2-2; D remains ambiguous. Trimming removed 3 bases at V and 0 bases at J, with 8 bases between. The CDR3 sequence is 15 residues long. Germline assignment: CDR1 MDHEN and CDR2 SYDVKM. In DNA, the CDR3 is TGTGCCAGCAGTTTGCCCCTCGCGAACACCGGGGAGCTGTTTTTT. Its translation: CASSLPLANTGELFF.

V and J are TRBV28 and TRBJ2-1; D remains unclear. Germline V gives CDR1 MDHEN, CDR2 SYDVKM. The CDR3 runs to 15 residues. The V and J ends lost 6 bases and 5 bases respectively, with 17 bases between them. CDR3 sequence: CASSPPAALNNEQFF. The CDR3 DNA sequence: TGTGCCAGCAGCCCCCCCGCAGCGTTGAACAATGAGCAGTTCTTC.

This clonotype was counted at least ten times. The CDR3 DNA reads TGCGCCAGCAGCTTGAGCCCAGATCAGCCCCAGCATTTT. The encoded protein is CASSLSPDQPQHF. The V gene is TRBV5-1, the J gene TRBJ1-5; D unclear. Trimming removed 1 base at V and 5 bases at J, with 7 bases between. This CDR3 contains 13 residues. Germline V gene sequence: CDR1 SGHRS, CDR2 YFSETQ.

The CDR3 DNA reads TGTGCCAGCAGTTTGGGGGTTCCCAGGGAGCTGTTTTTT. It specifies CASSLGVPRELFF. The V and J genes are TRBV12-3 or TRBV12-4 and TRBJ2-2; D is possibly TRBD1 or TRBD2 (5 bases each). The CDR3 totals 13 residues. The V end lost 3 bases, the J end lost 9 bases, and 11 bases lay between the germline ends.

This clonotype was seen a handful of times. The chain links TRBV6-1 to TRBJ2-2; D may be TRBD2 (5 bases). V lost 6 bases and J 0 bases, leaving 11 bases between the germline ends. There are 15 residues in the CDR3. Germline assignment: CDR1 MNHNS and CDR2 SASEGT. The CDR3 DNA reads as TGTGCCAGCAGGCCCGGGATCTCGAACACCGGGGAGCTGTTTTTT. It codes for CASRPGISNTGELFF.

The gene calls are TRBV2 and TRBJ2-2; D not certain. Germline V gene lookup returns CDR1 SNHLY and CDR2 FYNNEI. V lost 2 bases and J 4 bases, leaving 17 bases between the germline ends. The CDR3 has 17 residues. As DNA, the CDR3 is TGTGCCAGCAGTGAACGCCCGTTCAGCCCACTCACCGGGGAGCTGTTTTTT. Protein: CASSERPFSPLTGELFF.

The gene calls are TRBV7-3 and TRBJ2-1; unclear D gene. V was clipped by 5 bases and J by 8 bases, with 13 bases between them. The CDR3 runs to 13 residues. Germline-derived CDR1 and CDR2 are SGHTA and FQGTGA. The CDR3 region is CASSPTGSDEQFF. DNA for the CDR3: TGTGCCAGCAGCCCTACCGGGTCCGATGAGCAGTTCTTC.

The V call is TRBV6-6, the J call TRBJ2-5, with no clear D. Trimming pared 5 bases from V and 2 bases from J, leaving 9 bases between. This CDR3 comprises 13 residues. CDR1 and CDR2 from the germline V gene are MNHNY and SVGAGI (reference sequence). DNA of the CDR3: TGTGCCAGCAGTGGGCCAGCTCAAGAGACCCAGTACTTC. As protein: CASSGPAQETQYF.

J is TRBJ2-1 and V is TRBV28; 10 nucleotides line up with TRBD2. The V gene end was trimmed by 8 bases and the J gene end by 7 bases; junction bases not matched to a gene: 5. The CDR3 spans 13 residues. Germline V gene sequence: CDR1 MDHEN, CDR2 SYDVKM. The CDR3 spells CASQRGGQNEQFF. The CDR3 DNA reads TGTGCCAGCCAGCGGGGGGGTCAAAATGAGCAGTTCTTC.

The CDR3: CASSPPSGRSYNEQFF. The CDR3 DNA reads as TGTGCCAGCTCACCACCGTCAGGGAGATCCTACAATGAGCAGTTCTTC. This sequence joins TRBV18 and TRBJ2-1; D may be TRBD1 or TRBD2 (5 bases each). Germline V gene data show CDR1 as KGHSH and CDR2 as LQKENI. Trimming cost V 0 bases and J 1 base, with 10 bases left between them. The CDR3 runs 16 residues. The whole variable domain, filled in from reference TRBV18 and TRBJ2-1, reads NAGVMQNPRHLVRRRGQEARLRCSPMKGHSHVYWYRQLPEEGLKFMVYLQKENIIDESGMPKERFSAEFPKEGPSILRIQQVVRGDSAAYFCASSPPSGRSYNEQFFGPGTRLTVL.

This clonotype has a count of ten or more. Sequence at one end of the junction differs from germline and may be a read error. This chain's CDR3 is CSARGAEYGYTF. The CDR3 nucleotides read TGCAGTGCAAGAGGGGCTGAGTATGGCTACACCTTC. The chain couples TRBV20-1 to TRBJ1-2; D perhaps matches TRBD1 (5 bases). Per the germline V gene, CDR1 is DFQATT and CDR2 is SNEGSKA (reference sequence). This CDR3 comprises 12 residues.

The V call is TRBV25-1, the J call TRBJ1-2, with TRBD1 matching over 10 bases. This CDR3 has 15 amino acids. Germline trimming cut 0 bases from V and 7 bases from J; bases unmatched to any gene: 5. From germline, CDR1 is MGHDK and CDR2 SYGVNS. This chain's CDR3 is CASSEYRQGAGGYTF. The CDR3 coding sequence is TGTGCCAGCAGTGAATATCGACAGGGGGCAGGTGGCTACACCTTC.

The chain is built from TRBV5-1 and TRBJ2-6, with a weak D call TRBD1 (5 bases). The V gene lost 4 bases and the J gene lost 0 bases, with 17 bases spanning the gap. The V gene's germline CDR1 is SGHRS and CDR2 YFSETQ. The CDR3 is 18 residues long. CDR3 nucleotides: TGCGCCAGCAGCCCGCGACAGAAGATCTTCTCTGGGGCCAACGTCCTGACTTTC. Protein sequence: CASSPRQKIFSGANVLTF.